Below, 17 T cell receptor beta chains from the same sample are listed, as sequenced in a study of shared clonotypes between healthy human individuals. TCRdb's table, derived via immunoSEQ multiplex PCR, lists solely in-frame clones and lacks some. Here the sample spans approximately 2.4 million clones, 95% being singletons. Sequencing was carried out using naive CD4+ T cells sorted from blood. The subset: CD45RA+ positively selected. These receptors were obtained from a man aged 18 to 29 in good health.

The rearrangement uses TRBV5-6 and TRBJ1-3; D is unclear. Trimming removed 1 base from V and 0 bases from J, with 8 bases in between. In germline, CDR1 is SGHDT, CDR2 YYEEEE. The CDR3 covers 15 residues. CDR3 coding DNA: TGTGCCAGCAGCTTGAGACGTAGCTCTGGAAACACCATATATTTT. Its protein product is CASSLRRSSGNTIYF.

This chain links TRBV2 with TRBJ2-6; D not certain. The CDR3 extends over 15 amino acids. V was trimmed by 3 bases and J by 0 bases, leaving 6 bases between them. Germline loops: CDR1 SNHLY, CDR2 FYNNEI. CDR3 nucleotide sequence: TGTGCCAGCAGTGATATGCGCTCTGGGGCCAACGTCCTGACTTTC. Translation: CASSDMRSGANVLTF.

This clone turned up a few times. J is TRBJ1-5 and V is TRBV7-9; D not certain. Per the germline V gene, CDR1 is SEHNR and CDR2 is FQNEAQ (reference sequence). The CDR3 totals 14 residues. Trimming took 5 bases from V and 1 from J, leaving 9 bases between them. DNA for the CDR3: TGTGCCAGCAGCCGTACGGGGAGCAATCAGCCCCAGCATTTT. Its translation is CASSRTGSNQPQHF. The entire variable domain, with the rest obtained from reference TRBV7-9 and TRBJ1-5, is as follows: DTGVSQNPRHKITKRGQNVTFRCDPISEHNRLYWYRQTLGQGPEFLTYFQNEAQLEKSRLLSDRFSAERPKGSFSTLEIQRTEQGDSAMYLCASSRTGSNQPQHFGDGTRLSIL.

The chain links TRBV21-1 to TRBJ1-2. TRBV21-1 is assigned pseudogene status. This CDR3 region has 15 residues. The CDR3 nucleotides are TGTGCCAGCAGCAAAGTAGTGGTACTGGGCTATGGCTACACCTTC. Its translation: CASSKVVVLGYGYTF.

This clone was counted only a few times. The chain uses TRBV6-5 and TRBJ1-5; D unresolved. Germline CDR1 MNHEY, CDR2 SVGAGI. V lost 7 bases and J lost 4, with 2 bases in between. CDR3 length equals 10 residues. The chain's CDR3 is CASKNQPQHF. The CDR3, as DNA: TGTGCCAGCAAAAATCAGCCCCAGCATTTT.

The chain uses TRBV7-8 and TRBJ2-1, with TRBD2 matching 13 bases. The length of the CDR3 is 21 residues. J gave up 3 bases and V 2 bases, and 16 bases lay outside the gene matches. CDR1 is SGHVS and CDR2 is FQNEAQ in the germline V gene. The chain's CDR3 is CASSLNFYQRLAGGVYNEQFF. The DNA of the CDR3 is TGTGCCAGCAGCTTAAATTTCTATCAACGACTAGCGGGAGGTGTCTACAATGAGCAGTTCTTC.

As DNA, the CDR3 is TGCGCCAGCAGCTTGAGTATAAGCCCCCAAGAGACCCAGTACTTC. Translating it yields CASSLSISPQETQYF. The rearrangement links TRBV5-1 to TRBJ2-5; D gene uncertain. The V end lost 1 base, the J end lost 1 base, and 11 bases lay between the germline ends. This CDR3 has 15 residues. In germline, CDR1 is SGHRS, CDR2 YFSETQ.

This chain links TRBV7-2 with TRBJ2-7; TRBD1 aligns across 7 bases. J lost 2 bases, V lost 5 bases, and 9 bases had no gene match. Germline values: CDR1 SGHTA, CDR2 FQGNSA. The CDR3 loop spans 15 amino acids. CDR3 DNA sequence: TGTGCCAGCAGCGCAGACAGGGCCTCCACCTACGAGCAGTACTTC. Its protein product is CASSADRASTYEQYF.

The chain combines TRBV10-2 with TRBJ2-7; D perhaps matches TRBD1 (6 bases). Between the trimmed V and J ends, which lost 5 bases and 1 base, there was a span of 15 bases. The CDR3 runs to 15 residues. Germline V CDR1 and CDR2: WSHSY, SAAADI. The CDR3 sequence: CASSLRDTSSYEQYF. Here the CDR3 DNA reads TGCGCCAGCAGTCTCCGGGACACCTCATCCTACGAGCAGTACTTC.

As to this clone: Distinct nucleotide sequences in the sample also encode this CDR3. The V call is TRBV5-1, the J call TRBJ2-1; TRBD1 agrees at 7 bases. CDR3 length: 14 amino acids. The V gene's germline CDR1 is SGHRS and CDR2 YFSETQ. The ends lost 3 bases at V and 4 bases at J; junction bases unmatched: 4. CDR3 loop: CASSSGQPYNEQFF. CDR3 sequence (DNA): TGCGCCAGCAGCTCGGGACAGCCATACAATGAGCAGTTCTTC.

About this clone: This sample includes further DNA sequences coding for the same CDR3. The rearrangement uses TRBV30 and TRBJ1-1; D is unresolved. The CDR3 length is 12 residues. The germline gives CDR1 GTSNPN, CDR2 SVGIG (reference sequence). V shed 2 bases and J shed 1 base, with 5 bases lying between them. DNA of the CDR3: TGTGCCTGGAGTAGGGAGAACACTGAAGCTTTCTTT. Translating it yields CAWSRENTEAFF.

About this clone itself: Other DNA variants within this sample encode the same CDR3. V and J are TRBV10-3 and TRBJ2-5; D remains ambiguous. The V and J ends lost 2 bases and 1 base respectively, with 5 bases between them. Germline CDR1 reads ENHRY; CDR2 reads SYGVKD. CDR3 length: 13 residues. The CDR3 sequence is CAISEGSQETQYF. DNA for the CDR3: TGTGCCATCAGTGAGGGATCCCAAGAGACCCAGTACTTC.

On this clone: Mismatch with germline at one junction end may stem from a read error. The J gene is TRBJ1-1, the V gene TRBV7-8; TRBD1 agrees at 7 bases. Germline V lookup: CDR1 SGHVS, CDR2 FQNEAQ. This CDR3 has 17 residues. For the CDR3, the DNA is TGTGCCAGCAGCAATTACCCCGCGGGACAGATGAAGACTGAAGCTTTCTTT. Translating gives CASSNYPAGQMKTEAFF.

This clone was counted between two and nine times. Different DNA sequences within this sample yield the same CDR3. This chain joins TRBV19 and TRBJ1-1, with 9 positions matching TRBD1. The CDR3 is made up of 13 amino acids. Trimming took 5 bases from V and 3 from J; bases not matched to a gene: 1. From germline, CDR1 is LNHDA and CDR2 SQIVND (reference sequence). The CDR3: CASSRDRDTEAFF. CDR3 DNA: TGTGCCAGTAGTCGGGACAGGGACACTGAAGCTTTCTTT.

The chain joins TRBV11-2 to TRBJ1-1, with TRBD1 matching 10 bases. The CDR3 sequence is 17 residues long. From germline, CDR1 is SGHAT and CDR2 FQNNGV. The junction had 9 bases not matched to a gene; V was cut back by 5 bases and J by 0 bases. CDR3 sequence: CASSTGTGDVLNTEAFF. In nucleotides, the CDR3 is TGTGCCAGCAGCACTGGGACAGGGGATGTCCTGAACACTGAAGCTTTCTTT. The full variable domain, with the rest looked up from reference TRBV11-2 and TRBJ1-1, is EAGVAQSPRYKIIEKRQSVAFWCNPISGHATLYWYQQILGQGPKLLIQFQNNGVVDDSQLPKDRFSAERLKGVDSTLKIQPAKLEDSAVYLCASSTGTGDVLNTEAFFGQGTRLTVV.

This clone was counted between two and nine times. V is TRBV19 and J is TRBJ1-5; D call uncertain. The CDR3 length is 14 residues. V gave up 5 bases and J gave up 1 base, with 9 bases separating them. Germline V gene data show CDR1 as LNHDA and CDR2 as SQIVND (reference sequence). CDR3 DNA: TGTGCCAGTAGTCCGGACCTCAGCAATCAGCCCCAGCATTTT. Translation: CASSPDLSNQPQHF. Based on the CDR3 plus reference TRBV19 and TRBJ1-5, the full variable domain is DGGITQSPKYLFRKEGQNVTLSCEQNLNHDAMYWYRQDPGQGLRLIYYSQIVNDFQKGDIAEGYSVSREKKESFPLTVTSAQKNPTAFYLCASSPDLSNQPQHFGDGTRLSIL.

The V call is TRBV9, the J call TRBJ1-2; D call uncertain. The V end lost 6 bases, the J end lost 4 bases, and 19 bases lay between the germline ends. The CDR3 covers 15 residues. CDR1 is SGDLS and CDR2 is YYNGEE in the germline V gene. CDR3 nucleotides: TGTGCCAGCACCTCCACCCGGGAGCAAACCTATGGCTACACCTTC. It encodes CASTSTREQTYGYTF.